A selection of T cell receptor beta chains follows, all from one sample in a study of CD8 T cells in Susac syndrome. In TCRdb, the immunoSEQ multiplex PCR reads were re-called with MiXCR into one record per CDR3 protein. This repertoire shows roughly 220,000 distinct CDR3 sequences, about 94% found once; its top ten account for 0.15% to 0.2%. Input material: CD4+ T cells from PBMCs. The receptors were gathered from a human donor with Susac syndrome. The CDR3 runs from the conserved cysteine through the conserved F or W. D genes are given only for firm matches. Clone size is stated in some rows and not others, as once, few, many or a class when expanded.

d_gene	v_gene	j_gene	abundance	CDR3nt	CDR3aa
TRBD1	TRBV5-1	TRBJ2-3	once	TGCGCCAGCTTATCCGGGACAGGGGATCATTCAGATACGCAGTATTTT	CASLSGTGDHSDTQYF
.	TRBV20-1	TRBJ2-7	.	TGCAGTGCACCCGGGGATAACTCCTACGAGCAGTACTTC	CSAPGDNSYEQYF
TRBD1	TRBV9	TRBJ1-2	once	TGTGCCAGCAGCCATAGTCCGGGACAGGGCGATGGCTACACCTTC	CASSHSPGQGDGYTF
.	TRBV7-9	TRBJ1-4	.	TGTGCCAGCAGCCCACGGACAGCGACTAATGAAAAACTGTTTTTT	CASSPRTATNEKLFF
.	TRBV7-9	TRBJ1-2	.	TGTGCCAGCAGCTTTCGACAGGTCCATGGGGGCTACACCTTC	CASSFRQVHGGYTF
.	TRBV30	TRBJ1-2	.	TGTGCCTGGAGCGGGTCCCATGACTATGGCTACACCTTC	CAWSGSHDYGYTF
.	TRBV5-1	TRBJ1-1	.	TGCGCCAGCAGCTTGGGACATCCGAACACTGAAGCTTTCTTT	CASSLGHPNTEAFF
.	TRBV4-1	TRBJ1-5	.	TGCGCCAGCAGCCAAGACCCCGGGGGAGACCAGCCCCAGCATTTT	CASSQDPGGDQPQHF
.	TRBV7-3	TRBJ2-1	.	TGTGCCAGCAGCTTATCCGGGTACAATGAGCAGTTCTTC	CASSLSGYNEQFF
TRBD1	TRBV7-2	TRBJ1-5	.	TGTGCCAGCAGCCGACAGGGTCAAGGCAATCAGCCCCAGCATTTT	CASSRQGQGNQPQHF
TRBD1	TRBV6-5	TRBJ1-1	once	TGTGCCAGCAGTCCCGACAGGGGTACTTCTGAAGCTTTCTTT	CASSPDRGTSEAFF
.	TRBV6-2/TRBV6-3	TRBJ2-6	.	TGTGCCAGCAACGAACAGGGATCTGGGGCCAACGTCCTGACTTTC	CASNEQGSGANVLTF
.	TRBV6-2/TRBV6-3	TRBJ1-5	.	TGTGCCAGCAGCCACCCAGGGTGGGCCCAGCATTTT	CASSHPGWAQHF
.	TRBV29-1	TRBJ1-2	.	TGCAGCGCTTGGCTCGGAGCTAACTATGGCTACACCTTC	CSAWLGANYGYTF
.	TRBV7-2	TRBJ1-3	.	TGTGCCAGCAGCTTTTCGGGACTTAGAAACACCATATATTTT	CASSFSGLRNTIYF
.	TRBV5-1	TRBJ2-3	.	TGCGCCAGCAGCTTGAACTCGGAAGATACGCAGTATTTT	CASSLNSEDTQYF
.	TRBV30	TRBJ2-7	.	TGTGCCTGGAGTCATAACGGCCTTCCCTCCTACGAGCAGTACTTC	CAWSHNGLPSYEQYF
TRBD1	TRBV5-1	TRBJ1-1	once	TGCGCCAGCACCTTAGGGGGCAGGGGGGCCACTGAAGCTTTCTTT	CASTLGGRGATEAFF
TRBD2	TRBV14	TRBJ2-3	once	TGTGCCAGCAGCCAAGACCTAGCGGCCACAGATACGCAGTATTTT	CASSQDLAATDTQYF
.	TRBV29-1	TRBJ2-2	.	TGCAGCGGGGCTTGGCAAAACACCGGGGAGCTGTTTTTT	CSGAWQNTGELFF
TRBD2	TRBV11-2	TRBJ2-3	.	TGTGCCAGCAGCTTAGGTACTAGCGGGGACACAGATACGCAGTATTTT	CASSLGTSGDTDTQYF
.	TRBV20-1	TRBJ1-2	.	TGCAGTGCTAGGGCGACGGCCTCCTATGGCTACACCTTC	CSARATASYGYTF
TRBD1	TRBV6-5	TRBJ1-1	.	TGTGCCAGCAAAGTGGACAGGAAGAACACTGAAGCTTTCTTT	CASKVDRKNTEAFF
TRBD1	TRBV6-5	TRBJ1-2	.	TGTGCCAGCATAGGGACAGCCGACTATGGCTACACCTTC	CASIGTADYGYTF
.	TRBV12-3/TRBV12-4	TRBJ2-1	.	TGTGCCAGCACCTCAGACCTGGGAAACTTGGTCAATGAGCAGTTCTTC	CASTSDLGNLVNEQFF
.	TRBV19	TRBJ2-5	once	TGTGCCAGTAGTTCCCCCCGGACAAACCCTACCGGGGAGACCCAGTACTTC	CASSSPRTNPTGETQYF
.	TRBV28	TRBJ1-3	.	TGTGCCAGCAGTTTATTAAACTCTGGAAACACCATATATTTT	CASSLLNSGNTIYF
TRBD1	TRBV27	TRBJ1-2	.	TGTGCCAGCAAAGACAGGGTCGATGGCTACACCTTC	CASKDRVDGYTF
.	TRBV9	TRBJ2-2	.	TGTGCCAGCAGCGTAGAGCCGGCCGGGGAGCTGTTTTTT	CASSVEPAGELFF
.	TRBV28	TRBJ1-5	.	TGTGCCAGCTCCCTGTGGGGGTCGGCCCCGAATCAGCCCCAGCATTTT	CASSLWGSAPNQPQHF
.	TRBV5-1	TRBJ2-3	.	TGCGCCAGCAGCTTGGCCAAGGACCCGGGAGATACGCAGTATTTT	CASSLAKDPGDTQYF
TRBD1	TRBV5-6	TRBJ1-2	.	TGTGCCAGCAGGTCAGCCGGGGACAGTTTAGCGGATGGCTACACCTTC	CASRSAGDSLADGYTF
TRBD1	TRBV6-5	TRBJ1-4	.	TGTGCCAGCTCTGAGACAGGGCTTAATGAAAAACTGTTTTTT	CASSETGLNEKLFF
.	TRBV20-1	TRBJ1-1	.	TGCAGTGCTACACGGACACGGGGAGGCACTGAAGCTTTCTTT	CSATRTRGGTEAFF
TRBD2	TRBV20-1	TRBJ2-3	once	TGCAGTGCTAGCTCGAGCGGGGCGCAGTATTTT	CSASSSGAQYF
TRBD1	TRBV28	TRBJ2-7	.	TGTGCCAGCACGACCGGGACAGGGGCAGGGGGAGCATACGAGCAGTACTTC	CASTTGTGAGGAYEQYF
.	TRBV3-1	TRBJ2-6	.	TGTGCCAGCAGCCAAGATTGGGGGCGAGGGGCCAACGTCCTGACTTTC	CASSQDWGRGANVLTF
.	TRBV13	TRBJ2-7	.	TGTGCCAGCACCTCACTGAGGCGGGACAAGGGGTCGTACGAGCAGTACTTC	CASTSLRRDKGSYEQYF
.	TRBV20-1	TRBJ1-5	.	TGCAGTGCTAGCGGGCCACCAGAGAATCAGCCCCAGCATTTT	CSASGPPENQPQHF
TRBD2	TRBV6-5	TRBJ2-3	.	TGTGCCAGCAGTTACTCTGGTAGCGGGGGGTCCACAGATACGCAGTATTTT	CASSYSGSGGSTDTQYF
TRBD1	TRBV20-1	TRBJ1-5	.	TGCAGTGCTACCCAGGGGGGGATCGGCAATCAGCCCCAGCATTTT	CSATQGGIGNQPQHF
.	TRBV25-1	TRBJ2-6	.	TGTGCCAGTTCTATTGCTGGGGCCAACGTCCTGACTTTC	CASSIAGANVLTF
.	TRBV20-1	TRBJ1-1	.	TGCAGTGCCGGTAACACTGAAGCTTTCTTT	CSAGNTEAFF
.	TRBV29-1	TRBJ2-5	.	TGCAGCGTTGAACCGACCCGGATGGAGACCCAGTACTTC	CSVEPTRMETQYF
.	TRBV7-2	TRBJ2-1	once	TGTGCCAGCAGCCATTCAAGGGCAAATGAGCAGTTCTTC	CASSHSRANEQFF
TRBD1	TRBV7-6	TRBJ1-2	.	TGTGCCAGCAGCCTCCAGACAGGGCCCCACTATGGCTACACCTTC	CASSLQTGPHYGYTF
TRBD2	TRBV20-1	TRBJ2-5	.	TGCAGTGCTAGAGGGACTAGCGGGGACGTGACCCAGTACTTC	CSARGTSGDVTQYF
.	TRBV30	TRBJ1-1	.	TGTGCCTGGAGCCGGAGAGGACGCAGGGTGAACACTGAAGCTTTCTTT	CAWSRRGRRVNTEAFF
TRBD1	TRBV20-1	TRBJ1-1	.	TGCAGTGCTAATCGACAGGGAATCGGTACTGAAGCTTTCTTT	CSANRQGIGTEAFF
TRBD1	TRBV30	TRBJ1-1	.	TGTGCCTGGAGTATAGGGACAGATACTGAAGCTTTCTTT	CAWSIGTDTEAFF
.	TRBV2	TRBJ2-6	.	TGTGCCAGCAGTGCGAGTTCTGGGGCCAACGTCCTGACTTTC	CASSASSGANVLTF
.	TRBV7-2	TRBJ2-5	.	TGTGCCAGCAGCTTAAGGGCGGGGTTTCAAGAGACCCAGTACTTC	CASSLRAGFQETQYF
.	TRBV3-1	TRBJ1-2	once	TGTGCCAGCAGCCTCAACTCCCGGGGCTATGGCTACACCTTC	CASSLNSRGYGYTF
.	TRBV30	TRBJ1-1	.	TGTGCCTGGAGTTCTCCAGGGCCCCACACTGAAGCTTTCTTT	CAWSSPGPHTEAFF
TRBD2	TRBV5-1	TRBJ2-3	.	TGCGCCAGCAGCTTAATAGCGGGGCCTAACACAGATACGCAGTATTTT	CASSLIAGPNTDTQYF
.	TRBV9	TRBJ1-2	.	TGTGCCAGCAGCGTAGAGCGGGCACCTACTAACTATGGCTACACCTTC	CASSVERAPTNYGYTF
.	TRBV13	TRBJ2-1	.	TGTGCCAGCAGCTTAGGGGGGGCGCCCCTAAATGAGCAGTTCTTC	CASSLGGAPLNEQFF
.	TRBV10-3	TRBJ1-1	.	TGTGCCATCAGTGTCCCCGGGGCTCTCGAAGCTTTCTTT	CAISVPGALEAFF
.	TRBV24-1	TRBJ2-1	.	TGTGCCACCAGTGAAGGTCCAGGGTGGGCCAATGAGCAGTTCTTC	CATSEGPGWANEQFF
.	TRBV6-5	TRBJ2-2	.	TGTGCCAGCAGACAGAGACCCACCGGGGAGCTGTTTTTT	CASRQRPTGELFF